The 20 T cell receptor beta chains given below trace back to one sample, sequenced in a study of T cell responses to AZD1222 COVID-19 vaccine. Only in-frame clones appear in the TCRdb table, and some are missing; sequencing was by immunoSEQ multiplex PCR. The table has about 150,000 clones, around nine tenths seen once; the top ten hold 5%. The source was peripheral blood, collected on day 0 of AZD1222 vaccination. These receptors were obtained from an adult in good health.

J is TRBJ2-5 and V is TRBV6-2 or TRBV6-3; D ambiguous. V lost 2 bases, J lost 3 bases, and 10 bases lay in between. The CDR3 consists of 14 residues. CDR1 and CDR2 from the germline V gene are MNHEY and SVGEGT. CDR3 region: CASSYGLEEETQYF. In DNA, the CDR3 is TGTGCCAGCAGTTACGGCTTAGAGGAAGAGACCCAGTACTTC.

This chain links TRBV18 with TRBJ2-7; no reliable D call. Germline lookup yields CDR1 KGHSH and CDR2 LQKENI. V was shortened by 3 bases and J by 0 bases, with 6 bases between the two germline ends. The CDR3 totals 13 residues. For the CDR3, the DNA is TGTGCCAGCTCACCTACCAACTCCTACGAGCAGTACTTC. Its translation: CASSPTNSYEQYF.

The chain is built from TRBV24-1 and TRBJ1-5, with D tentatively TRBD1 (5 bases). Trimming took 3 bases from V and 3 from J, leaving 14 bases between them. Germline V gene data show CDR1 as KGHDR and CDR2 as SFDVKD. This CDR3 has 16 amino acids. CDR3 amino acids: CATSDPNQGDNQPQHF. The CDR3 region has the DNA TGTGCCACCAGTGATCCCAACCAGGGTGACAATCAGCCCCAGCATTTT.

This clone was recorded once. The chain combines TRBV7-3 with TRBJ2-7; 14 positions agree with TRBD2. The V gene end was trimmed by 5 bases and the J gene end by 4 bases; junction bases not matched to a gene: 16. Germline V CDR1 and CDR2: SGHTA, FQGTGA. The length of the CDR3 is 19 residues. For the CDR3, the DNA is TGTGCCAGCAGCGCAAACCAACCGGGACTAGCGGGAGATGGATACGAGCAGTACTTC. Protein sequence: CASSANQPGLAGDGYEQYF.

This chain's CDR3 is CASTRTGWDRTGELFF. In DNA, the CDR3 is TGTGCCAGCACTAGAACGGGGTGGGACAGAACCGGGGAGCTGTTTTTT. The chain combines TRBV27 with TRBJ2-2; 7 nucleotides line up with TRBD1. Germline V gene lookup returns CDR1 MNHEY and CDR2 SMNVEV (reference sequence). V lost 7 bases to trimming and J lost 5 bases; unmatched junction nucleotides: 13. This CDR3 has 16 residues.

The chain employs TRBV6-5 and TRBJ1-1; the match to TRBD1 covers 7 bases. CDR1 is MNHEY, CDR2 SVGAGI, per germline. The V and J ends lost 4 bases and 3 bases, in that order; junction bases with no gene match: 8. The CDR3 covers 15 residues. CDR3 loop: CASSSSPGQHTEAFF. The CDR3 DNA sequence: TGTGCCAGCAGTTCGTCCCCGGGACAGCACACTGAAGCTTTCTTT.

The chain uses TRBV28 and TRBJ2-1; 7 bases map to TRBD2. After removal of 6 bases from V and 0 bases from J, the junction contained 2 bases not matched to a gene. CDR3 size: 14 residues. Germline CDR1 MDHEN, CDR2 SYDVKM. This CDR3 is CASRAGDSYNEQFF. The CDR3 DNA is TGTGCCAGCAGGGCGGGAGACTCCTACAATGAGCAGTTCTTC.

The chain couples TRBV5-4 to TRBJ2-5; D gene uncertain. Germline lookup yields CDR1 SGHNT and CDR2 YYREEE (reference sequence). The CDR3 length is 13 residues. Trimming left V 3 bases short and J 1 base short, with 7 bases between. CDR3 amino acids: CASSSGPQETQYF. As DNA, the CDR3 is TGTGCCAGCAGCTCCGGGCCCCAAGAGACCCAGTACTTC.

The DNA for the CDR3 is TGCGCCAGCAGCCAAAGGGCGGGCTCCGACTACGAGCAGTACTTC. This encodes CASSQRAGSDYEQYF. The chain recombines TRBV4-3 with TRBJ2-7; a weak D match, TRBD2 (5 bases). Germline V CDR1 and CDR2: LGHNA, YSLEER. V lost 2 bases and J lost 3, with 14 bases in between. This CDR3 is 15 amino acids long.

The V call is TRBV5-1, the J call TRBJ1-4; D unclear. Germline values: CDR1 SGHRS, CDR2 YFSETQ. The CDR3 consists of 15 residues. Deletions cut 3 bases from V and 6 bases from J, with 15 bases between. DNA of the CDR3: TGCGCCAGCAGCTCGTGGGAGGAGGGTGATGAAAAACTGTTTTTT. This sequence encodes CASSSWEEGDEKLFF.

The chain links TRBV18 to TRBJ2-3; TRBD1 aligns across 8 bases. The CDR3 runs to 15 residues. J gave up 1 base and V 5 bases, and 5 bases lay outside the gene matches. The germline V gene encodes CDR1 KGHSH and CDR2 LQKENI. The CDR3 here is CASSSDRVGTDTQYF. DNA of the CDR3: TGTGCCAGCTCATCGGACAGGGTCGGCACAGATACGCAGTATTTT.

The chain employs TRBV5-4 and TRBJ2-1, with TRBD2 matching over 11 bases. V lost 3 bases and J lost 4; bases outside the gene matches: 12. Germline lookup yields CDR1 SGHNT and CDR2 YYREEE (reference sequence). CDR3 size: 18 residues. CDR3 nucleotides: TGTGCCAGCAGCTCTACCTTAGCGGGAGGGCCCAGATACAATGAGCAGTTCTTC. It specifies CASSSTLAGGPRYNEQFF. Using reference TRBV5-4 and TRBJ2-1 for the parts outside the CDR3, the full variable domain is ETGVTQSPTHLIKTRGQQVTLRCSSQSGHNTVSWYQQALGQGPQFIFQYYREEENGRGNFPPRFSGLQFPNYSSELNVNALELDDSALYLCASSSTLAGGPRYNEQFFGPGTRLTVL.

The J gene is TRBJ2-2, the V gene TRBV5-4; no clear D. This CDR3 has 12 residues. Germline V gives CDR1 SGHNT, CDR2 YYREEE (reference sequence). V lost 5 bases and J 5 bases, leaving 7 bases between the germline ends. For the CDR3, the DNA is TGTGCCAGCAGGGAGCGAACCGGGGAGCTGTTTTTT. It yields the protein CASRERTGELFF.

The rearrangement uses TRBV29-1 and TRBJ2-1; the D gene is possibly TRBD2 (5 bases). The CDR3 runs 11 residues. The germline V and J ends were trimmed by 0 bases and 15 bases, with 12 bases remaining between them. CDR1 SQVTM and CDR2 ANQGSEA come from the germline V gene. CDR3 coding DNA: TGCAGCGTTGAAGATAGCGCTCAATGGTTCTTC. This translates into CSVEDSAQWFF.

The chain employs TRBV4-1 and TRBJ1-1, with 9 nucleotides matching TRBD1. Germline assignment: CDR1 MGHRA and CDR2 YSYEKL. V dropped 3 bases and J dropped 7; count of bases not matched to a gene: 12. This CDR3 has 16 residues. Here the CDR3 reads CASSHSPGQGTFEAFF. CDR3 in DNA: TGCGCCAGCAGCCATTCTCCGGGACAGGGCACCTTTGAAGCTTTCTTT.

This sequence joins TRBV27 and TRBJ1-2, with TRBD1 matching 8 bases. Germline values: CDR1 MNHEY, CDR2 SMNVEV (reference sequence). The CDR3 runs to 14 residues. With V trimmed by 5 bases and J by 4 bases, 6 bases remained unmatched. Here the CDR3 reads CASSRQGPGYGYTF. Here the CDR3 DNA reads TGTGCCAGCAGTCGACAGGGGCCGGGCTATGGCTACACCTTC.

The genes are TRBV18 and TRBJ1-4; 7 bases are shared with TRBD1. Trimming removed 3 bases from V and 4 bases from J; junction bases left unmatched: 11. Germline CDR1 is KGHSH and CDR2 is LQKENI. The CDR3 runs to 17 residues. The CDR3 loop reads CASSPSPRGTVNEKLFF. CDR3 DNA sequence: TGTGCCAGCTCACCCAGCCCCCGTGGGACAGTTAATGAAAAACTGTTTTTT.

The chain uses TRBV6-5 and TRBJ1-4; D not resolved. Germline V gene data show CDR1 as MNHEY and CDR2 as SVGAGI. Trimming cost V 4 bases and J 6 bases, with 9 bases left between them. The CDR3 has 13 amino acids. The CDR3 DNA sequence: TGTGCCAGCAGTTTCTACATCGATGAAAAACTGTTTTTT. Its protein is CASSFYIDEKLFF.

J is TRBJ1-1 and V is TRBV19, with 7 bases that match TRBD1. V lost 5 bases, J lost 10 bases, and 16 bases stayed unmatched. Germline V CDR1 and CDR2: LNHDA, SQIVND (reference sequence). The CDR3 length is 15 residues. CDR3 coding DNA: TGTGCCAGTAGTCCTATTCAAACAGGGGCCCTCGGAGCTTTCTTT. Translating it yields CASSPIQTGALGAFF.

J is TRBJ2-7 and V is TRBV12-3 or TRBV12-4, with 10 nucleotides matching TRBD2. The junction had 5 bases not matched to a gene; V was cut back by 8 bases and J by 4 bases. This CDR3 has 13 amino acids. CDR3 region: CASRPSGSYEQYF. CDR3 nucleotides: TGTGCCAGCCGCCCTAGCGGGAGTTACGAGCAGTACTTC.